This T cell receptor (beta chain) was documented in a study of T cell responses to AZD1222 COVID-19 vaccine (dated by TCRdb to the early 2020s). As for the study more broadly: Because spike-specific TCR depth and breadth did not differ between the two schedules, AZD1222 recipients who got a second dose at roughly 4 weeks were pooled with those who got a second dose at roughly 12 weeks. A total of about 250 trial participants underwent TCR sequencing, of whom under 220 had received two doses of AZD1222 and some 25 had received two doses of the MenACWY control vaccine. Enrollment into the trials was organized by age into subgroups of 18-55, 56-69 and 70-plus years, and those subgroups contained approximately 160, 26 and 62 TCR-sequenced participants, respectively.

A distance of 6 bases separates the germline ends of V and J, which lose 1 base and 3 bases respectively. From the germline V gene (reference sequence), CDR1 is MNHEY and CDR2 is SMNVEV. There are 13 amino acids in the CDR3, from cysteine to phenylalanine inclusive. Of the read, only the CDR3 DNA is kept; its 39 bases are in frame from base 1. The CDR3 regions of human TCRbeta chains were analyzed by immunosequencing. The original methods were these. TCRs in the repertoires were matched against a reference library of SARS-CoV-2-specific TCRs that had been generated with the MIRA antigen-specificity platform. Breadth meant the fraction of unique TCRs that were SARS-CoV-2-associated, whereas depth meant the fraction of total T cells that were SARS-CoV-2-associated. Using the MIRA data, every spike-specific TCR was mapped to the spike region that the TCR reacted to and assigned to either a CD4 or a CD8 class. Log10-transformed breadth and depth values were compared by one-way ANOVA with Sidak's multiple comparisons tests. As stored in TCRdb, this immuneACCESS dataset retains in-frame rearrangements with V and J assigned. A fraction of the clones does not appear; measured against another copy, unresolved V genes explain less than half of the discrepancy, and the remainder lacks a known reason. The V and J calls and the clone size are those of that table, but D and trimming were determined from the DNA. The sample table lists approximately 180,000 clones, around 90% of them with a count of one. The ten largest clones capture 2% to 3% of the sample.

About this clone: This clone's antigen is unknown. No qualities accompany the bases; no much larger clone lies one base away.

In the paper's terms, the time point label means: baseline before first vaccination. Vaccinee samples were obtained from the UK trials COV001 and COV002, which included a single-blind randomized controlled phase 2/3 trial of AZD1222 (ChAdOx1 nCoV-19) in healthy adults. Trial participant PBMC samples were collected at day 0 and day 28 after the second dose for TCRbeta chain sequencing. Results the study describes overall, beyond this receptor: In the small 56-69-year group, the increase in depth fell short of significance, most likely because of low power. The whole spike protein was spanned by vaccine-associated CD4 TCRs, and dominant responses were seen in regions 160-218 and 743-854. Because no samples from the day 14 peak response were available, repertoires could be characterized only after the peak T cell response. After two AZD1222 doses, both the breadth and the depth of spike-specific TCRs were significantly higher than at day 0 and than in MenACWY recipients. Reportedly, almost half of the unique spike-specific TCRs recognized epitopes lying outside the regions that are mutated in the B.1.351 and B.1.1.7 variants. Conclusions about previously exposed vaccinees are limited because only a handful of AZD1222 recipients were SARS-CoV-2 seropositive at baseline. Participants were mostly white British and included more females than males, and it was suggested by the authors that clonal diversity may have been underestimated.

Rearrangement joined TRBV27 to TRBJ1-1; no confident D gene assignment can be made. Sequenced here: peripheral blood, sampled on day 0 of AZD1222 vaccination. This receptor was obtained from an adult in good health. The CDR3 here reads CASSLYLDTEAFF. The DNA reads TGTGCCAGCAGTTTATACCTTGACACTGAAGCTTTCTTT.